The TCR beta chain under discussion was sequenced for a study of cytomegalovirus exposure and HLA in healthy donors. Points from the study as a whole: TCR beta sequences reportedly predicted most subjects' HLA-A and HLA-B alleles accurately. HLA alleles were associated with 17,000 or so TCR beta sequences in a later analysis at 0.05 false discovery rate. For cytomegalovirus status, the classifier reportedly gave diagnoses with high specificity and sensitivity.

PCR amplification relied on 60 Vbeta primers (plus 13 Jbeta primers). TCRdb's copy holds only in-frame clones and misses some; the assay was immunoSEQ multiplex PCR. The repertoire table contains about 74,000 clones. CDR3 length: 14 amino acids. V was pared by 5 bases and J by 5 bases, with 15 bases between. Germline V gene lookup returns CDR1 SGHAT and CDR2 FQNNGV. Of note for this clone: The target antigen is unknown.

This chain joins TRBV11-2 and TRBJ2-5; a weak D match, TRBD2 (7 bases). The sample taken for sequencing was PBMCs. The receptor was derived from a female donor in good health and CMV-seropositive. The CDR3 sequence is CASSPLGGGETQYF. CDR3 coding DNA: TGTGCCAGCAGCCCGTTAGGGGGAGGGGAGACCCAGTACTTC.